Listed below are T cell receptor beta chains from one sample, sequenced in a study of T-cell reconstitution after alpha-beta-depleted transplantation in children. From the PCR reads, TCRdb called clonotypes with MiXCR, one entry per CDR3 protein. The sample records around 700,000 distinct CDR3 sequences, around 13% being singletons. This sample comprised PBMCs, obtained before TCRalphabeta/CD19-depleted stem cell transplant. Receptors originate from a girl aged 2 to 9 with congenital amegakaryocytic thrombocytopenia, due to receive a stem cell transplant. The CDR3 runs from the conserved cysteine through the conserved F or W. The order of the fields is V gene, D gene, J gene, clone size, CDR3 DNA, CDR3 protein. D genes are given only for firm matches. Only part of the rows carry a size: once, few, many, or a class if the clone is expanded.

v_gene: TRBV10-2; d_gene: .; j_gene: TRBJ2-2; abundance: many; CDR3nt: TGCGCCAGCAGTGAAGGGGGCGGGGAGCTGTTTTTT; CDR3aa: CASSEGGGELFF
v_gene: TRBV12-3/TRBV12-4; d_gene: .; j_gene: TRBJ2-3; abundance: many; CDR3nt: TGTGCCAGCAGTTTAGGCCCAGCGGGTACGCAGTATTTT; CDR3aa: CASSLGPAGTQYF
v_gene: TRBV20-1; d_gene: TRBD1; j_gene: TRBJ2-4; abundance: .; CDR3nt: TGCAGTGCTAGAGGACGACAGGGACACATTCAGTACTTC; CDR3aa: CSARGRQGHIQYF
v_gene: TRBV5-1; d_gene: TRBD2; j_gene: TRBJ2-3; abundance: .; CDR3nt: TGCGCCAGCAGCTTGCTCCGGGAGGGCACAGATACGCAGTATTTT; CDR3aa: CASSLLREGTDTQYF
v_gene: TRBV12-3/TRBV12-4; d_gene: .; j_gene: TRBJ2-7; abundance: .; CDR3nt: TGTGCCAGCAGTTTAGAGGTAGGGGAGTACGAGCAGTACTTC; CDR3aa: CASSLEVGEYEQYF
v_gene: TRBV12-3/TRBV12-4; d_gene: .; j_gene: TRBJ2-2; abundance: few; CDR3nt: TGTGCCAGCAGTTTCGATAGCGACATCCTCGGGGAGCTGTTTTTT; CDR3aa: CASSFDSDILGELFF
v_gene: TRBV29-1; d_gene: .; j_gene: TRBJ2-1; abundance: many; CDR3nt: TGCAGCGTTGAAGAAGCCGGAGATGAGCAGTTCTTC; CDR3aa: CSVEEAGDEQFF
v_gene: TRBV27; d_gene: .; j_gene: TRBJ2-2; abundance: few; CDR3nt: TGTGCCAGCAGTTTTGTACTCCCGCCCGCCGGGGAGCTGTTTTTT; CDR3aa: CASSFVLPPAGELFF
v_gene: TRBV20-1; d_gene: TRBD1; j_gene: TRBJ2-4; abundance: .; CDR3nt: TGCAGTGCTTCCCCGCCTCCGACAGGGTCCCACCTTCTAGCCAAAAACATTCAGTACTTC; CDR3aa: CSASPPPTGSHLLAKNIQYF
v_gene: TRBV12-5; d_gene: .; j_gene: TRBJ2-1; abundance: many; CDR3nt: TGTGCTAGTGGCGCTAGGGGGACCAGCTCCTACAATGAGCAGTTCTTC; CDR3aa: CASGARGTSSYNEQFF
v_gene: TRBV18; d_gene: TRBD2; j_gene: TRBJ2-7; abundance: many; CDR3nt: TGTGCCAGCGGACTAGCTCTCGACGAGCAGTACTTC; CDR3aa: CASGLALDEQYF
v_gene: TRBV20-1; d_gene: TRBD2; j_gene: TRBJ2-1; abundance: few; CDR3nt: TGCAGTGCTAGCTTAGGGACTAGCGGGGCCCGGAGTGGTGAGCAGTTCTTC; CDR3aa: CSASLGTSGARSGEQFF
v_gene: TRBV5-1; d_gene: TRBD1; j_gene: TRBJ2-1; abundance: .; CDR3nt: TGCGCCAGCAGCTCGACAGGGCTCGGGCACAATGAGCAGTTCTTC; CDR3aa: CASSSTGLGHNEQFF